The clone carrying this TCR beta chain has only one observation. TCR sequences were obtained from RNA taken from PBMCs. The entry originates in a study of regulatory T cells in long-lasting Graves disease. The V end was cut by 2 bases, the J end by 2 bases, with 10 bases between. This CDR3 has 15 residues. Germline V gives CDR1 SGHTA, CDR2 FQGTGA. TCRdb re-called the reads with MiXCR, one entry per CDR3 protein. The table has some 1,700 distinct CDR3 sequences, 70% to 85% seen once. The specimen was peripheral blood mononuclear cells (PBMCs), collected with antithyroid drug treatment, in newly diagnosed or persistent Graves disease (not recorded which). This TCR was sampled from a woman aged 18-29 years with Graves disease. This chain uses TRBV7-3 with TRBJ1-5, with D maybe TRBD1 (6 bases). CDR3 nucleotide sequence: TGTGCCAGCAGCTTAGCCAGGGGTGGCAATCAGCCCCAGCATTTT. Protein: CASSLARGGNQPQHF.